This T cell receptor beta chain appears in the sequencing data of a study of T cell repertoires in cytomegalovirus infection (dated by TCRdb to between 2017 and 2020). Looking at the study overall: Alongside well-studied HLA-B-restricted epitopes, the peptide stimulations were aimed at recently identified HLA-C-restricted CMV epitopes, whose presentation resists viral immunomodulation. The HLA type of each donor mattered for the analysis, because public TCR beta signatures pointed to carriage of CMV infection along with the matching HLA type. Broader findings and caveats from the paper: Cumulative frequency of public TCR beta family members discriminated carriers of CMV infection plus the relevant HLA type in this cohort and an independent 352-donor cohort. The ex vivo response was dominated by HLA-C-restricted CMV-specific TCR beta clonotypes, which also provided the single most frequent clonotype in two of eight donors.

Spanning cysteine to phenylalanine, the CDR3 consists of 15 amino acids. Just CDR3 DNA is preserved here, 45 bases in frame from base 1. CDR1 LGHDT and CDR2 YNNKEL were looked up in the germline V gene (reference sequence). The germline V and J ends show losses of 5 bases and 2 bases respectively, and no gene match explains 4 bases of the junction. Remarks on this clonotype: Its target antigen remains unknown. There are no base qualities to consult, and no much larger clone falls within one base.

The treatment or condition label for this specimen denotes: in vitro stimulation with specific CMV peptide epitopes to enrich CMV-specific T cells. Sequenced using an Illumina HiSeq 1500. TCRdb trimmed public reads at Q25 via fastp, called clones via MiXCR and kept in-frame beta chains. Each entry is one CDR3 protein sequence, shown with its most common DNA and genes. Present in this sample are almost 90,000 distinct CDR3 sequences, approximately 30% of which were seen just once. The ten largest clones capture less than 75% of the sample. Here the chain combines TRBV3-1 and TRBJ2-5, with TRBD1 matching 11 junction bases. The sequencing here drew on CD8+ T cells from cultured PBMCs, taken from culture after CMV antigen stimulation. The sequence derives from a human donor in good health (CMV status not recorded). Some clones in this sample may be carry-over from other donors' samples. The encoded CDR3 is CASSSWDRGQETQYF. The DNA sequence is TGTGCCAGCAGCTCATGGGACAGGGGGCAAGAGACCCAGTACTTC.